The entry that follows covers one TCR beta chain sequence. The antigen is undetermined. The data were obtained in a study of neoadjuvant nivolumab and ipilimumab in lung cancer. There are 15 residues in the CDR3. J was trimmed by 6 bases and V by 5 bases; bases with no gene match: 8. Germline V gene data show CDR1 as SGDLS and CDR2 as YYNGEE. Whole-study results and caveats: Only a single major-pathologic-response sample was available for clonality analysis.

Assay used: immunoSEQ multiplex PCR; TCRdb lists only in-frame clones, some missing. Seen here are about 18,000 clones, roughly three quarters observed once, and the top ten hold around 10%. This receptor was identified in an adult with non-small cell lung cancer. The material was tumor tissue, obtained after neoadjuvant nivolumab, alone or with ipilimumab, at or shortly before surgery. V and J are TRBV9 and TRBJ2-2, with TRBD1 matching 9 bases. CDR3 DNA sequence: TGTGCCAGCAGGGCCACAGGGGGCGAATCCGGGGAGCTGTTTTTT. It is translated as CASRATGGESGELFF.